This TCR beta chain was profiled in a study of T cell changes during pregnancy in multiple sclerosis (dated by TCRdb to the late 2010s). Turning to the overall study: The study looked at changes in the T cell repertoire across pregnancy in women with multiple sclerosis.

On this clone: No cognate antigen has been identified for it. The input lacks base qualities; no much larger clone sits a single base away.

V is clipped by 1 base and J by 0 bases, and the sequence between their germline boundaries is 13 bases long. From cysteine to phenylalanine, the CDR3 is 17 amino acids long. Only the CDR3 part of the read is kept: 51 bases, read in frame from the first base. CDR1 MNHEY and CDR2 SMNVEV are derived from the germline V gene (reference sequence). Library preparation was by the immunoSEQ multiplex PCR assay. TCRdb stores this immuneACCESS table with in-frame sequences only. Part of the clones is absent; in the studies checked, under half of the shortfall reflects unresolved V genes, and no reason is known for the rest. Across this sample there are over 90,000 clones, with approximately 95% seen only once. Of the sample, 0.99% is held by the ten largest clones.

Specimen: peripheral blood, collected after pregnancy. This TCR was sampled from a female donor with multiple sclerosis, enrolled in a pregnancy study. This receptor chain uses TRBV27 and TRBJ2-4; TRBD1 is possibly the D segment (5 matching bases). This receptor carries the CDR3 CASSLLGAGKAKNIQYF. The sequence in DNA is TGTGCCAGCAGTTTATTAGGGGCAGGGAAAGCCAAAAACATTCAGTACTTC.